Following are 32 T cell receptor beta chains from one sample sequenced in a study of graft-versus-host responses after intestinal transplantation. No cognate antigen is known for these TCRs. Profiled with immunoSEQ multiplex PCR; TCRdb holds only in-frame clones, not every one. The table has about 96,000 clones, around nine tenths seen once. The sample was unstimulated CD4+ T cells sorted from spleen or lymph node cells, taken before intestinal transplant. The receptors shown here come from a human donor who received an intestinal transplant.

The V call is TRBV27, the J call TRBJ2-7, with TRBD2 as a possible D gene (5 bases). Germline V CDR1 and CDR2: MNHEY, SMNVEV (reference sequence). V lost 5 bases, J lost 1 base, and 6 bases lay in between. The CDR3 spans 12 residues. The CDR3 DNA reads TGTGCCAGCAGTCGGGATTCCTACGAGCAGTACTTC. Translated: CASSRDSYEQYF.

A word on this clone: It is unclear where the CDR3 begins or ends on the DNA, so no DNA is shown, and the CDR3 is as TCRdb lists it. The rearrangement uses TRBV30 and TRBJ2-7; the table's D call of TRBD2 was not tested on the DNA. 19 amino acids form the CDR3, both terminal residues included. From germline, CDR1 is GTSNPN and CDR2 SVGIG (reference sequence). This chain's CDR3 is CAAGGGNLRAVLQTYEQYF.

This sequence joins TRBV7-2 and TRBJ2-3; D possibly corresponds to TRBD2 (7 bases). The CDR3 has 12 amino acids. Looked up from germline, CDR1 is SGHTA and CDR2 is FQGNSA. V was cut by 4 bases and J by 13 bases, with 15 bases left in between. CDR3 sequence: CASSSGAGAEYF. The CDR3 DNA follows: TGTGCCAGCAGCTCAGGGGCGGGAGCCGAGTATTTT.

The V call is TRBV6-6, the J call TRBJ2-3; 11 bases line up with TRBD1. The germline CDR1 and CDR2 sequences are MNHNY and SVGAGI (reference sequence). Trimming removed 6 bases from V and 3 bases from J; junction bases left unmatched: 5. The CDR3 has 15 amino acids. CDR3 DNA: TGTGCCAGCAGCAGGGACAGGGGGTTGACAGATACGCAGTATTTT. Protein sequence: CASSRDRGLTDTQYF.

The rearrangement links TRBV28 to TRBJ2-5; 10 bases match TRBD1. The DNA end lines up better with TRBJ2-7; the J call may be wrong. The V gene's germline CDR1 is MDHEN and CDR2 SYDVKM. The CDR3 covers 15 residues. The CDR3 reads CASSSSGTGEYEQYF. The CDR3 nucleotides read TGTGCCAGTTCTTCGTCTGGGACAGGGGAATACGAGCAGTACTTC.

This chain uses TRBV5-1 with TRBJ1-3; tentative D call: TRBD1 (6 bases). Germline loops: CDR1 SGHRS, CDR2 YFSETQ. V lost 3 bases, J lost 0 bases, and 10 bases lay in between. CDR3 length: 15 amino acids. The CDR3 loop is CASSSGQISGNTIYF. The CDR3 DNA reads TGCGCCAGCAGCTCGGGACAAATCTCTGGAAACACCATATATTTT.

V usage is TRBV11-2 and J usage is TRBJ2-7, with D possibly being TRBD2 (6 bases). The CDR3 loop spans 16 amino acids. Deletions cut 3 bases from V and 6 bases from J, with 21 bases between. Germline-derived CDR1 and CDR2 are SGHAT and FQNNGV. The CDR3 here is CASSFPTWGVPGEQYF. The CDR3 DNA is TGTGCCAGCAGCTTCCCCACCTGGGGGGTCCCAGGCGAGCAGTACTTC.

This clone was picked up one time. The chain's CDR3 is CAWSVRNRENYGYTF. The CDR3 bases are TGTGCCTGGAGTGTACGGAACAGGGAAAACTATGGCTACACCTTC. V usage is TRBV30 and J usage is TRBJ1-2, with TRBD1 as a possible D gene (6 bases). Germline V CDR1 and CDR2: GTSNPN, SVGIG (reference sequence). V was pared by 0 bases and J by 2 bases, with 13 bases between. This CDR3 has 15 residues.

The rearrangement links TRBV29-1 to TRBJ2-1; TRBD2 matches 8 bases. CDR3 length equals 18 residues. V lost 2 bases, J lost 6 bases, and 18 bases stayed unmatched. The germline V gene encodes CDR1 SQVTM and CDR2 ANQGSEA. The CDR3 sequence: CSVEFWPSGSVRANEQFF. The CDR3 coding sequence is TGCAGCGTTGAATTTTGGCCTAGCGGGTCCGTAAGGGCCAATGAGCAGTTCTTC.

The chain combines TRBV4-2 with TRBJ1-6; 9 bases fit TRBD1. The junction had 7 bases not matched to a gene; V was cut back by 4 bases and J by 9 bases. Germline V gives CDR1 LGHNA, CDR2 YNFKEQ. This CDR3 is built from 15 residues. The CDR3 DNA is TGTGCCAGCAGCCCCCCGGGACAGGGAGGTTCACCCCTCCACTTT. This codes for CASSPPGQGGSPLHF.

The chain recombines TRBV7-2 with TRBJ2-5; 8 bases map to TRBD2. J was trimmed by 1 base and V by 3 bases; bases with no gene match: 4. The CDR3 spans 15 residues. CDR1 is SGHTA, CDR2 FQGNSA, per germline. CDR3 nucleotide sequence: TGTGCCAGCAGCTTCGAGCGGGGGTCCCAAGAGACCCAGTACTTC. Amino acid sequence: CASSFERGSQETQYF.

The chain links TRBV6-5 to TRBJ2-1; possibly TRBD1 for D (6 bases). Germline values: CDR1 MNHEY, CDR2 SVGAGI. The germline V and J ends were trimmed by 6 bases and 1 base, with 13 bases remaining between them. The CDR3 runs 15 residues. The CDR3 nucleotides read TGTGCCAGCAGGGTCGGGACATTTTCCTACAATGAGCAGTTCTTC. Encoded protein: CASRVGTFSYNEQFF.

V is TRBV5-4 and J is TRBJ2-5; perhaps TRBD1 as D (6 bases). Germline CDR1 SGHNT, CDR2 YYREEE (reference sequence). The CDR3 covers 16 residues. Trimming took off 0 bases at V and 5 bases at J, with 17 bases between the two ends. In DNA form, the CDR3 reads TGTGCCAGCAGCTTGGCCCGGCAGGGGTTGGGGGAGACCCAGTACTTC. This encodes CASSLARQGLGETQYF.

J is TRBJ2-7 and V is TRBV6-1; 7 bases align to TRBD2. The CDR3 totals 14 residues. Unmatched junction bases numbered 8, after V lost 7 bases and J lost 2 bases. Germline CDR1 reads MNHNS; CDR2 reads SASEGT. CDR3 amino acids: CASKQLAPAYEQYF. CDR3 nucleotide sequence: TGTGCCAGCAAACAACTAGCGCCCGCCTACGAGCAGTACTTC.

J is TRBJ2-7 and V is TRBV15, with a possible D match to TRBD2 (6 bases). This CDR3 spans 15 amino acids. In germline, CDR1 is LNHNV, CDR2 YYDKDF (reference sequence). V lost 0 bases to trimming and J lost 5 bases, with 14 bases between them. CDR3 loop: CATSRDIPGVHEQYF. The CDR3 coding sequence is TGTGCCACCAGCAGAGATATTCCGGGGGTCCACGAGCAGTACTTC.

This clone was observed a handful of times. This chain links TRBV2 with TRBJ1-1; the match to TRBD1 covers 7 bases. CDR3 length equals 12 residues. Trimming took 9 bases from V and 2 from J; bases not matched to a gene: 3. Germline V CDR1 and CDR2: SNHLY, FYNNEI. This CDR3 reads CASRGRNTEAFF. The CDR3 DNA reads TGTGCCAGTAGGGGGCGAAACACTGAAGCTTTCTTT.

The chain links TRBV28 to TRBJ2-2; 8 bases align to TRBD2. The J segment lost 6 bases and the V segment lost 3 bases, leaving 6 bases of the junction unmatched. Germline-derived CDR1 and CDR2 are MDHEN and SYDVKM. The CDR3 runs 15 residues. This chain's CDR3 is CASSFLREGAGELFF. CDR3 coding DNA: TGTGCCAGCAGTTTTCTTCGGGAGGGCGCCGGGGAGCTGTTTTTT. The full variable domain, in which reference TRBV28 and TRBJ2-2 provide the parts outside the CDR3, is DVKVTQSSRYLVKRTGEKVFLECVQDMDHENMFWYRQDPGLGLRLIYFSYDVKMKEKGDIPEGYSVSREKKERFSLILESASTNQTSMYLCASSFLREGAGELFFGEGSRLTVL.

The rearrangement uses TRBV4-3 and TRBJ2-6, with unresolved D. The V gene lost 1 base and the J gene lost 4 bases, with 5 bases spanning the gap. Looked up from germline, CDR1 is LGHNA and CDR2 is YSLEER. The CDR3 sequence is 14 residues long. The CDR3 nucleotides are TGCGCCAGCAGCCAAGGTCGGGGGGCCAACGTCCTGACTTTC. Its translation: CASSQGRGANVLTF.

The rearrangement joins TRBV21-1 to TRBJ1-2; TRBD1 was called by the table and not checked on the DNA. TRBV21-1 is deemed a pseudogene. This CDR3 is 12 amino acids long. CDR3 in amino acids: CASSLTGEGYTF. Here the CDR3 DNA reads TGTGCCAGCAGCCTGACAGGGGAGGGCTACACCTTC.

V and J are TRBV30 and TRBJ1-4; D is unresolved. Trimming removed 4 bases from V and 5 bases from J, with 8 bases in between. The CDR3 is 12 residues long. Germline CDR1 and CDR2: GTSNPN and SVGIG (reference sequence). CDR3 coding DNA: TGTGCCTGGATGCGGTTAAATGAAAAACTGTTTTTT. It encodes CAWMRLNEKLFF.

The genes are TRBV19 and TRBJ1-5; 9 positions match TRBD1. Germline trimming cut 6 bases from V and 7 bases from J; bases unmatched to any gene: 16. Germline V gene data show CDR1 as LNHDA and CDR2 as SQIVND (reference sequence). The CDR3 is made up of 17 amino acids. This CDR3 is CASRSGTGKLLDQPQHF. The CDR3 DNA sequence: TGTGCCAGTAGATCCGGGACAGGGAAACTGTTAGACCAGCCCCAGCATTTT.

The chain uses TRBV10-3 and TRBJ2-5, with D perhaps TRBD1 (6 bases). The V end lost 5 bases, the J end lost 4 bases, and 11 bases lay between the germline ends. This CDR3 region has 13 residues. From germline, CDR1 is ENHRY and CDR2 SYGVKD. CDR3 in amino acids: CAISPDRRETQYF. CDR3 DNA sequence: TGTGCCATCAGTCCGGACAGAAGAGAGACCCAGTACTTC.

The CDR3 sequence: CASSLYRDRGPYGYTF. The CDR3 DNA reads TGTGCCAGCAGCCTGTACCGGGACAGGGGGCCCTATGGCTACACCTTC. The rearrangement uses TRBV11-2 and TRBJ1-2; 12 bases match TRBD1. This CDR3 has 16 residues. Unmatched junction bases numbered 8, after V lost 5 bases and J lost 4 bases. The V gene's germline CDR1 is SGHAT and CDR2 FQNNGV.

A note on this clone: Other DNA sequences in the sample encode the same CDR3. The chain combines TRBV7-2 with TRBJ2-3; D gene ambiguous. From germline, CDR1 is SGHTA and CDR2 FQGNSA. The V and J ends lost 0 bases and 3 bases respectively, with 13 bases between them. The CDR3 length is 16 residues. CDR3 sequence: CASSLAFLFGTDTQYF. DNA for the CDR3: TGTGCCAGCAGCTTAGCTTTTTTGTTCGGGACAGATACGCAGTATTTT.

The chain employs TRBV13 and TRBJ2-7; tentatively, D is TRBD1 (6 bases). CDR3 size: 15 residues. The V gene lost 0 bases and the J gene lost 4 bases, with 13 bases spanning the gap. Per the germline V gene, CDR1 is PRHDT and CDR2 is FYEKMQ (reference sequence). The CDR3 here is CASSLGQGTVYEQYF. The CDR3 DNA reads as TGTGCCAGCAGCTTAGGGCAGGGGACCGTTTACGAGCAGTACTTC.

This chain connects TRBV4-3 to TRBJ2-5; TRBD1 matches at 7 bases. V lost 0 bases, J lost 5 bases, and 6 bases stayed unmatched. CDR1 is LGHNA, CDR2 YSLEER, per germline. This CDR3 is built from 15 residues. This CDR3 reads CASSQEYRGGETQYF. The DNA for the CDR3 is TGCGCCAGCAGCCAAGAATACAGGGGTGGGGAGACCCAGTACTTC.

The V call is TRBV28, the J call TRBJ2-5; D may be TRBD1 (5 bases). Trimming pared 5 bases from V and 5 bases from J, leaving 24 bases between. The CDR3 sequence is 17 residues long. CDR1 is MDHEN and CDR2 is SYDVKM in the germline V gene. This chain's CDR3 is CASSPLIIGQGRETQYF. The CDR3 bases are TGTGCCAGCAGTCCCCTGATAATCGGACAAGGGCGGGAGACCCAGTACTTC.

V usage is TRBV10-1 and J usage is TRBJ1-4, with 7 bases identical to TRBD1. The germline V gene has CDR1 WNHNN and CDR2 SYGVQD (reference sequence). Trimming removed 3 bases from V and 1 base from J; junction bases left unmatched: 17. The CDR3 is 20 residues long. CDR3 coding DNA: TGCGCCAGCAGTGACGGTCAGGGGGAATTCCCCCACAGAACTAATGAAAAACTGTTTTTT. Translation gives CASSDGQGEFPHRTNEKLFF.

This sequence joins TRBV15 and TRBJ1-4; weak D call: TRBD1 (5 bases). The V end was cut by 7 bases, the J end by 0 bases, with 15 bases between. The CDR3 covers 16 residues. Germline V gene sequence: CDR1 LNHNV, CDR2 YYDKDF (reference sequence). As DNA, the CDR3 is TGTGCCACCACCCTCCGTAAGGGGTCAACTAATGAAAAACTGTTTTTT. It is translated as CATTLRKGSTNEKLFF.

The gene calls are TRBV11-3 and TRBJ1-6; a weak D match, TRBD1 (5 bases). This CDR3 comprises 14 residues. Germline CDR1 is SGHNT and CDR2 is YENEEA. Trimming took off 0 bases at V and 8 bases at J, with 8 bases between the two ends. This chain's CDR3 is CASSLDRAHSPLHF. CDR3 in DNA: TGTGCCAGCAGCTTAGACAGGGCTCATTCACCCCTCCACTTT.

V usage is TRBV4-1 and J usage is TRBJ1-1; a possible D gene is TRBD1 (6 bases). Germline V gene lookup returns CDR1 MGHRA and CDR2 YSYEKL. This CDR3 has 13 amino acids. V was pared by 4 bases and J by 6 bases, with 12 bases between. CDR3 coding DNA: TGCGCCAGCAGCCCGACAGGCGCTCCTGAAGCTTTCTTT. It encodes CASSPTGAPEAFF.

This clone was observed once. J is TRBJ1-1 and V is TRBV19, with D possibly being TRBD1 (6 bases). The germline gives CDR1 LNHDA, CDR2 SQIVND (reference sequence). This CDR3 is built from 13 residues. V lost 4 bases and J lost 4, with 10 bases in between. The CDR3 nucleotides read TGTGCCAGTAGTAGCAGGGGCAGCACTGAAGCTTTCTTT. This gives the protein CASSSRGSTEAFF.